Following are 4 T cell receptor beta chains from one sample sequenced in a study of CD8 T cells in ankylosing spondylitis. From the 5' RACE reads, TCRdb called clonotypes with MiXCR, one entry per CDR3 protein. The table lists about 200,000 distinct CDR3 sequences, about 13% of them singletons. Sequenced material: blood, either unsorted or a sorted T cell fraction (not recorded which). The source of these receptors is a male donor with ankylosing spondylitis or in good health (not recorded which).

This clonotype has at least ten counts. CDR3 bases: TGCAGTGCCATTCCGGCCGGGGAGACCCAGTACTTC. It specifies CSAIPAGETQYF. The rearrangement uses TRBV20-1 and TRBJ2-5; D remains unclear. Germline V gene data show CDR1 as DFQATT and CDR2 as SNEGSKA (reference sequence). The CDR3 length is 12 residues. Trimming cost V 6 bases and J 5 bases, with 13 bases left between them.

This clonotype was counted at least ten times. The chain joins TRBV29-1 to TRBJ2-1, with D perhaps TRBD1 or TRBD2 (5 bases each). From germline, CDR1 is SQVTM and CDR2 ANQGSEA. The CDR3 has 11 residues. V shed 2 bases and J shed 11 bases, with 10 bases lying between them. CDR3 coding DNA: TGCAGCGTTGAAAGCTGGGGACAGCAGTTCTTC. Translating gives CSVESWGQQFF.

V gene TRBV30 combines with J gene TRBJ2-2; 8 nucleotides agree with TRBD2. The CDR3 runs to 14 residues. The junction had 8 bases not matched to a gene; V was cut back by 3 bases and J by 8 bases. The germline V gene has CDR1 GTSNPN and CDR2 SVGIG (reference sequence). In nucleotides, the CDR3 is TGTGCCTGGAGGGCGGGACTAGGACTTGGGGAGCTGTTTTTT. Amino acid sequence: CAWRAGLGLGELFF.

The table lists this clonotype with a few counts. The V gene is TRBV20-1, the J gene TRBJ2-3, with 9 bases identical to TRBD1. The CDR3 totals 14 residues. CDR1 and CDR2 from the germline V gene are DFQATT and SNEGSKA (reference sequence). With V trimmed by 6 bases and J by 5 bases, 9 bases remained unmatched. The CDR3 is CSAEYRGLGDTQYF. CDR3 sequence (DNA): TGCAGTGCCGAATACAGGGGGCTCGGAGATACGCAGTATTTT.